A selection of T cell receptor beta chains follows, all from one sample in a study of cytomegalovirus exposure and HLA in healthy donors. Libraries were prepared by immunoSEQ multiplex PCR; TCRdb keeps only in-frame clonotypes and omits some of them. Recorded for this sample: roughly 120,000 clones. The sample was PBMCs. The receptors shown here come from a man aged 25 to 40 in good health and CMV-seronegative. Each CDR3 is given with its conserved first and last residue.

j_gene,v_gene,CDR3aa
TRBJ2-5,TRBV7-2,CASSLTPLREQYF
TRBJ2-7,TRBV29-1,CSVEDRQGTFYEQYF
TRBJ1-1,TRBV30,CAWSQDSLNTEAFF
TRBJ1-5,TRBV30,CAWGYDTAGQPQHF
TRBJ2-3,TRBV28,CASAARYAADTQYF
TRBJ2-1,TRBV19,CASSMREGEQFF
TRBJ1-1,TRBV28,CASSSTGQGTTEAFF
TRBJ1-1,TRBV10-3,CAISESGENTEAFF
TRBJ2-3,TRBV5-4,CASSFLTSGRAGDTQYF
TRBJ2-3,TRBV30,CAWSTSGSAPDTQYF
TRBJ2-3,TRBV4-2,CASSQALPGTQKVPDTQYF
TRBJ1-2,TRBV7-2,CASSFFRGESSGYTF
TRBJ2-2,TRBV4-3,CASSQDRETAYTGELFF
TRBJ1-4,TRBV14,CASSPGQGAHEKLFF
TRBJ1-3,TRBV2,CASSVSGQGENTIYF
TRBJ2-2,TRBV4-1,CASSQAQSGELFF
TRBJ1-2,TRBV5-5,CASSGGTGIGFYGYTF
TRBJ1-2,TRBV7-9,CASSAGGRGAGGYTF
TRBJ2-1,TRBV7-9,CASSSLYNEQFF
TRBJ1-1,TRBV2,CASTSGPSTEAFF
TRBJ1-1,TRBV13,CASRNRGEAFF
TRBJ2-2,TRBV9,CASSMSTGELFF
TRBJ1-1,TRBV30,CAWSRLMGEAFF
TRBJ1-2,TRBV4-1,CASSHVGQGDYGYTF
TRBJ2-6,TRBV5-6,CASSSSDRPSSGANVLTF
TRBJ2-1,TRBV5-4,CASSLLGREQFF
TRBJ2-5,TRBV7-3,CASSESGRGETQYF
TRBJ1-5,TRBV30,CAWSSPTGNQPQHF
TRBJ2-2,TRBV7-2,CASSPPGLAGGTGELFF